The sample holds one count of the clone carrying this TCR beta chain. Its antigen is as yet unknown. The junction departs from the called germline gene at one end, perhaps through a read error. These data originate in a study of T-cell reconstitution after alpha-beta-depleted transplantation in children. Germline loops: CDR1 SNHLY, CDR2 FYNNEI. The CDR3 sequence is 12 residues long. General study points: It was reported that alpha-beta T cells came from several hundred expanded graft clones (about two months after transplant). Some patients showed high day-60 TCRbeta diversity, which derived from surviving recipient T cells and thymic progenitors. Hyperexpanded clones declined; after one year, newly produced T cells mostly supplied diversity.

TCRbeta library preparation incorporated unique molecular identifiers. In TCRdb, the PCR reads were re-called with MiXCR into one record per CDR3 protein. The profile shows 200,000 to 250,000 distinct CDR3 sequences, roughly a tenth of them singletons. J is TRBJ2-7 and V is TRBV2, with 11 bases aligning to TRBD2. The receptor comes from a child less than two years old with acute myeloid leukemia, due to receive a stem cell transplant. This material consisted of PBMCs, taken before TCRalphabeta/CD19-depleted stem cell transplant. CDR3 bases: TGTGCCACTAGACTAGCGGGGTACGAGCAGCACTTC. Its protein product is CATRLAGYEQHF.